This is a list of T cell receptor beta chains from one sample in a study of cytomegalovirus exposure and HLA in healthy donors. Only in-frame clones appear in the TCRdb table, and some are missing; sequencing was by immunoSEQ multiplex PCR. The data hold approximately 97,000 clones, with about 95% observed a single time. Material for sequencing was PBMCs. These receptors were taken from a woman aged 18-35 years in good health and CMV-seronegative. CDR3s include the opening cysteine and the closing phenylalanine or tryptophan. A D gene is named only where the DNA matches it firmly. The size entry is marked missing in some rows and otherwise reads once, few, many or a size class.

>once|TRBV6-5|TRBD1|TRBJ1-5
TGTGCCAGCAGTGAGACAGGGTATGGCCAGCCCCAGCATTTT
CASSETGYGQPQHF
>-|TRBV6-7|TRBD2|TRBJ2-3
TGTGCCAGAACCTTAACTAGCGGGGGGCGCACAGATACGCAGTATTTT
CARTLTSGGRTDTQYF
>-|TRBV6-5|-|TRBJ2-1
TGTGCCAGCAGGCAAGACAGATCCCCTTGGGATGAGCAGTTCTTC
CASRQDRSPWDEQFF
>few|TRBV2|TRBD1|TRBJ2-7
TGTGCCAGCAGTGAAGGGACAGGGGTCGCCTACGAGCAGTACTTC
CASSEGTGVAYEQYF
>-|TRBV7-6|TRBD1|TRBJ2-7
TGTGCCAGCAGCTTGTCCGGGACAGGGGTAGAAGAGCAGTACTTC
CASSLSGTGVEEQYF
>-|TRBV10-1|TRBD2|TRBJ2-7
TGCGCCAGCAGTGCGGGGGGTGAGCAGTACTTC
CASSAGGEQYF
>-|TRBV4-2|TRBD1|TRBJ1-1
TGTGCCAGCAGCCAAGATTTTCGACAGGGCGGCACTGAAGCTTTCTTT
CASSQDFRQGGTEAFF
>-|TRBV4-1|TRBD2|TRBJ2-5
TGCGCCAGCAGCCAAGTACTAGCGGGAGGAGGGGAGACCCAGTACTTC
CASSQVLAGGGETQYF
>-|TRBV2|TRBD2|TRBJ2-7
TGTGCCAGCAGCGGGACTAGCGGGAACTACGAGCAGTACTTC
CASSGTSGNYEQYF
>-|TRBV18|TRBD1|TRBJ1-4
TGTGCCAGCTCACCACTGCATCCCAGGGGGGCTGCAACTAATGAAAAACTGTTTTTT
CASSPLHPRGAATNEKLFF
>-|TRBV21-1|-|TRBJ1-4
TGTGCTACTCACCACAGGACAGCGGGACCTAATGAAAAACTGTTTTTT
CATHHRTAGPNEKLFF
>-|TRBV19|-|TRBJ2-5
TGTGCCAGTAGGGTAGGCTTGGAGCAAGAGACCCAGTACTTC
CASRVGLEQETQYF
>-|TRBV27|-|TRBJ2-2
TGTGCCAGCAGTTTATCCCTAGAAAACACCGGGGAGCTGTTTTTT
CASSLSLENTGELFF
>-|TRBV5-1|-|TRBJ1-4
TGCGCCAGCAGGCTGGGACACCCTAATGAAAAACTGTTTTTT
CASRLGHPNEKLFF
>-|TRBV7-9|TRBD2|TRBJ2-7
TGTGCCAGCGGACTAGCGGGCGCCTACGAGCAGTACTTC
CASGLAGAYEQYF
>-|TRBV7-2|TRBD2|TRBJ2-1
TGTGCCAGCAGCCGGACGGCGGGAGGGTACAATGAGCAGTTCTTC
CASSRTAGGYNEQFF
>-|TRBV19|-|TRBJ2-5
TGTGCCAGTAGTATAGATCCGGATGGGCTAGAGACCCAGTACTTC
CASSIDPDGLETQYF
>once|TRBV21-1|-|TRBJ2-7
TGTGCCAGCAGCAAAGTTGAGACAGACTCCTACGAGCAGTACTTC
CASSKVETDSYEQYF
>-|TRBV7-6|TRBD2|TRBJ2-4
TGTGCCAGCAGCGCGAGCGGGATAGCCAAAAACATTCAGTACTTC
CASSASGIAKNIQYF
>-|TRBV13|TRBD2|TRBJ2-2
TGTGCCAGCAGCCCCACCCCGGGACTAGCGGGAGGAAACACCGGGGAGCTGTTTTTT
CASSPTPGLAGGNTGELFF
>-|TRBV27|-|TRBJ2-7
TGTGCCAGCAGTTCATGGAATAGCCACGAGCAGTACTTC
CASSSWNSHEQYF
>-|TRBV7-2|-|TRBJ2-2
TGTGCCAGCAGAAAGGGGTTTGGCGCCGGGGAGCTGTTTTTT
CASRKGFGAGELFF
>-|TRBV9|-|TRBJ1-1
TGTGCCAGCAGCGTAGGGGGCGGGGGCGCGAGGAGATTCTTT
CASSVGGGGARRFF
>-|TRBV6-5|-|TRBJ2-2
TGTGCCAGCCAGTTTGACACCGGGGAGCTGTTTTTT
CASQFDTGELFF
>once|TRBV10-3|TRBD1|TRBJ1-2
TGTGCCATCAGTGGACAGGGGGCGCATGGCTACACCTTC
CAISGQGAHGYTF
>-|TRBV29-1|-|TRBJ1-1
TGCAGCGTTGACCTGTCCGGTTCTGAAGCTTTCTTT
CSVDLSGSEAFF
>once|TRBV5-1|-|TRBJ2-2
TGCGCCAGCAGCTTGTACAGGGCCACCGGGGAGCTGTTTTTT
CASSLYRATGELFF
>-|TRBV29-1|TRBD1|TRBJ2-1
TGCAGCGTTGGGAAAGGGGGCACCTACAATGAGCAGTTCTTC
CSVGKGGTYNEQFF
>-|TRBV12-5|TRBD1|TRBJ1-2
TGTGCTAGTGGTTTGCCACTGACAGGGTGGGAGCACGTCAATGGCTACACCTTC
CASGLPLTGWEHVNGYTF
>-|TRBV5-6|TRBD2|TRBJ2-7
TGTGCCAGCAGCTTGGCACCTAGCGGGAGTAACGAGCAGTACTTC
CASSLAPSGSNEQYF
>-|TRBV7-2|TRBD1|TRBJ1-2
TGTGCCAGCAGCGACGGGACAGGGTGGATCGGCTATGGCTACACCTTC
CASSDGTGWIGYGYTF
>-|TRBV6-1|-|TRBJ2-7
TGTGCCAGCAGTGAAGGGACAGCCTACGAGCAGTACTTC
CASSEGTAYEQYF
>-|TRBV5-6|TRBD1|TRBJ1-5
TGTGCCAGCAGCTTGGCTGGGGGGACAGTAGGCCAGCCCCAGCATTTT
CASSLAGGTVGQPQHF
>-|TRBV6-5|TRBD1|TRBJ2-7
TGTGCCAGCAGTGCCTCGGGACAGATCTACGAGCAGTACTTC
CASSASGQIYEQYF
>-|TRBV5-1|TRBD1|TRBJ2-1
TGCGCCAGCAGCGTCTCCGGGACAGCCGCGTACAATGAGCAGTTCTTC
CASSVSGTAAYNEQFF
>-|TRBV7-9|-|TRBJ1-5
TGTGCCAGCAGCCGGGACACCGCTACACAGCCCCAGCATTTT
CASSRDTATQPQHF
>-|TRBV10-2|-|TRBJ2-1
TGCGCCAGCATCGGGCGACAGGCCGACAATGAGCAGTTCTTC
CASIGRQADNEQFF
>-|TRBV7-9|TRBD2|TRBJ2-3
TGTGCCAGCAGCTCGGGACTAGCGGGGGGTGGAGATACGCAGTATTTT
CASSSGLAGGGDTQYF
>-|TRBV5-1|-|TRBJ2-7
TGCGCCAGCAGCGATAGCGGTACCGACGAGCAGTACTTC
CASSDSGTDEQYF
>-|TRBV9|TRBD2|TRBJ2-3
TGTGCCAGCAGCGTAGATAGCGGGGGGGCGTCGGATACGCAGTATTTT
CASSVDSGGASDTQYF
>-|TRBV5-1|-|TRBJ2-1
TGCGCCAGCAGCCAGGACTACTACAATGAGCAGTTCTTC
CASSQDYYNEQFF
>once|TRBV11-2|-|TRBJ2-1
TGTGCCAGCAGCTTCGGCAGGGGAGCGTTTGGTGAGCAGTTCTTC
CASSFGRGAFGEQFF
>-|TRBV6-1|TRBD1|TRBJ2-4
TGTGCCAGCAGTACAAACAGGGGGTTAGACATTCAGTACTTC
CASSTNRGLDIQYF
>-|TRBV10-3|TRBD1|TRBJ2-1
TGTGCCATCAGTGATGAAGGACAGGGTAGAAGGGAACAGTTCTTC
CAISDEGQGRREQFF
>-|TRBV2|TRBD2|TRBJ2-3
TGTGCCAGCAGTGAACTCCCAGCGGGAGCATCAGATACGCAGTATTTT
CASSELPAGASDTQYF
>-|TRBV9|-|TRBJ2-1
TGTGCCAGCAGCGTAGCGGGGAATGAGCAGTTCTTC
CASSVAGNEQFF
>-|TRBV30|-|TRBJ1-2
TGTGCCTGGACCAGAAGCTATGGCTACACCTTC
CAWTRSYGYTF
>-|TRBV10-3|-|TRBJ2-7
TGTGCCAGCGGGAATAGGGGATACGAGCAGTACTTC
CASGNRGYEQYF
>once|TRBV6-6|-|TRBJ1-4
TGTGCCAGCAGTTACTTACAGGGTTCGGGGGAAAAACTGTTTTTT
CASSYLQGSGEKLFF
>once|TRBV27|TRBD2|TRBJ2-1
TGTGCCAGCAGTCTAACTAGCGGGAGTATCAATGAGCAGTTCTTC
CASSLTSGSINEQFF
>-|TRBV6-5|TRBD1|TRBJ1-3
TGTGCCAGCAGTTACGACAGGGGGCCTGGAAACACCATATATTTT
CASSYDRGPGNTIYF
>-|TRBV29-1|-|TRBJ2-7
TGCAGCGCCGTCGCGGAGACCTACGAGCAGTACTTC
CSAVAETYEQYF
>-|TRBV30|TRBD1|TRBJ2-2
TGTGCCTGGAGTGCCTGGGACAGGGGGGACACCGGGGAGCTGTTTTTT
CAWSAWDRGDTGELFF